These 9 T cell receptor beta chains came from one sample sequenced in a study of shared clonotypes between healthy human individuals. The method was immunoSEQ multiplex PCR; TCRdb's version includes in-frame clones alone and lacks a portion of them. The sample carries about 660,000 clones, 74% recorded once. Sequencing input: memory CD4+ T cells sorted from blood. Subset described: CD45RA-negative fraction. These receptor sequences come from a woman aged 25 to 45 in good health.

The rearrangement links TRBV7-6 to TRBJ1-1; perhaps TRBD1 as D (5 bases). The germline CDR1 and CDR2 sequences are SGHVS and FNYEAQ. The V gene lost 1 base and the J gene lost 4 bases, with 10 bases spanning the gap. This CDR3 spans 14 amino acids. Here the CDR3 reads CASSLVDGGTEAFF. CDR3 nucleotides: TGTGCCAGCAGCTTAGTCGATGGGGGCACTGAAGCTTTCTTT.

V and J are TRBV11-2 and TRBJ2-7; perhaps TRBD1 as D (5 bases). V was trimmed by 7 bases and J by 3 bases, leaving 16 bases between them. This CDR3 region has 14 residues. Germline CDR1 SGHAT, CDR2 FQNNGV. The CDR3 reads CASTPTRVGYEQYF. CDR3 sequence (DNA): TGTGCCAGCACCCCAACCAGGGTCGGCTACGAGCAGTACTTC.

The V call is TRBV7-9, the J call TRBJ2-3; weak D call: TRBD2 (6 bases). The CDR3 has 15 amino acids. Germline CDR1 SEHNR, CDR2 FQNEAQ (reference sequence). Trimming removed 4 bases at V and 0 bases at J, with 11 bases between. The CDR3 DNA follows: TGTGCCAGCAGCTCCGACAGCGGGAGCACAGATACGCAGTATTTT. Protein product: CASSSDSGSTDTQYF. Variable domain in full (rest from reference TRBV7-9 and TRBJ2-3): DTGVSQNPRHKITKRGQNVTFRCDPISEHNRLYWYRQTLGQGPEFLTYFQNEAQLEKSRLLSDRFSAERPKGSFSTLEIQRTEQGDSAMYLCASSSDSGSTDTQYFGPGTRLTVL.

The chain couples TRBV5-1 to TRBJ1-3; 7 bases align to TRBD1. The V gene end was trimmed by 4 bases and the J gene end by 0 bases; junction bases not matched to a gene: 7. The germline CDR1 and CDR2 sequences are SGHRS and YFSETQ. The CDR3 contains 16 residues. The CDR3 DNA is TGCGCCAGCAGCCCCGGGACAGCTTTCTCTGGAAACACCATATATTTT. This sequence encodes CASSPGTAFSGNTIYF.

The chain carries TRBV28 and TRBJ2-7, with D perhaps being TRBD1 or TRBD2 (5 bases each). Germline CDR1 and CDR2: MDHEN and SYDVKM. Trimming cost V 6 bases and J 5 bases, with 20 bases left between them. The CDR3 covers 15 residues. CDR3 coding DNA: TGTGCCAGCAGCCTAATTCGGGACCAGAGGGACGAGCAGTACTTC. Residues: CASSLIRDQRDEQYF.

DNA of the CDR3: TGTGCCAGCAGTTACAAGAACACCGGGGAGCTGTTTTTT. Protein: CASSYKNTGELFF. This chain uses TRBV11-2 with TRBJ2-2; D gene unclear. Germline CDR1 reads SGHAT; CDR2 reads FQNNGV. CDR3 length equals 13 residues. Trimming took off 6 bases at V and 1 base at J, with 6 bases between the two ends.

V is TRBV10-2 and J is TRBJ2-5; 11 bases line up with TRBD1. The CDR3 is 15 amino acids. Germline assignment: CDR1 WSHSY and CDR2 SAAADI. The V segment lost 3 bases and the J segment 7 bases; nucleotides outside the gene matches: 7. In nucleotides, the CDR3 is TGCGCCAGCAGTGAAAGGACAGGGGGCTTGGGGACCCAGTACTTC. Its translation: CASSERTGGLGTQYF.

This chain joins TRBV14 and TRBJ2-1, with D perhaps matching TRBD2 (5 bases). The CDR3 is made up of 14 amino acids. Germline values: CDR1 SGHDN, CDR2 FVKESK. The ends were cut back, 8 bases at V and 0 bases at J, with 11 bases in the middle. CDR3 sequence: CASSRLSSYNEQFF. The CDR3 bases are TGTGCCAGCTCACGACTAAGCTCCTACAATGAGCAGTTCTTC.

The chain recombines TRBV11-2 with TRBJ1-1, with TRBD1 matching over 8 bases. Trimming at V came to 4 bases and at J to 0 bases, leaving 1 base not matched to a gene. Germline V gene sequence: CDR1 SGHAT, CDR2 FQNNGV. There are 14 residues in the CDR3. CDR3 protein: CASSSRGLNTEAFF. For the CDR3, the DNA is TGTGCCAGCAGCTCCAGGGGGCTGAACACTGAAGCTTTCTTT.